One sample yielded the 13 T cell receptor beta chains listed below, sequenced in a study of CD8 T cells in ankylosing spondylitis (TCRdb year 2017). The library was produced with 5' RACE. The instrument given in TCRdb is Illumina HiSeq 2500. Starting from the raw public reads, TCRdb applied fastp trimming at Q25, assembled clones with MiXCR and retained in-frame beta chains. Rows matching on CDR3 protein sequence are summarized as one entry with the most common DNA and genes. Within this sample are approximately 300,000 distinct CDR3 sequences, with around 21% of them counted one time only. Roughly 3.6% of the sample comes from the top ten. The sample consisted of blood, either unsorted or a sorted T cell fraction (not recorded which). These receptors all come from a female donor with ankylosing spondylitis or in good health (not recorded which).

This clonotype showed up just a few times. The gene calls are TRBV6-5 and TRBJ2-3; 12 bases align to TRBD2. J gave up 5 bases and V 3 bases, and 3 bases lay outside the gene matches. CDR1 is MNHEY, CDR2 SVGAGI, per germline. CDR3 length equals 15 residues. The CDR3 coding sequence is TGTGCCAGCAGTTATCGGACTAGCGGGAAAGATACGCAGTATTTT. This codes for CASSYRTSGKDTQYF.

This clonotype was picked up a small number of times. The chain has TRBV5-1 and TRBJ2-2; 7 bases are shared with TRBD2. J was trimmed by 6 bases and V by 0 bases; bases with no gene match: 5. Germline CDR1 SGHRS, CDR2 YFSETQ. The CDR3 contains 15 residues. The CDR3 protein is CASSLAAGESGELFF. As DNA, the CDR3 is TGCGCCAGCAGCTTGGCCGCGGGGGAGTCCGGGGAGCTGTTTTTT.

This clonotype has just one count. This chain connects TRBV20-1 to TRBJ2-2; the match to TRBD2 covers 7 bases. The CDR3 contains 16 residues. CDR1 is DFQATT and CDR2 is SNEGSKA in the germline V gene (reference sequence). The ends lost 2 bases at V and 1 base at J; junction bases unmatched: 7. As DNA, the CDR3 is TGCAGTGCTAGACGAGCGGGACTCCAGAACACCGGGGAGCTGTTTTTT. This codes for CSARRAGLQNTGELFF.

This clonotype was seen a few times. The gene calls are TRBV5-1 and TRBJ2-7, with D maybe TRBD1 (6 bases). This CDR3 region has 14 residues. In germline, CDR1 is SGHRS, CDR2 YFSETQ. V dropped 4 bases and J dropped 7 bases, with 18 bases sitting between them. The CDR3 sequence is CASSTGTPSWEQYF. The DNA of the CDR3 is TGCGCCAGCAGCACCGGGACACCCTCTTGGGAGCAGTACTTC.

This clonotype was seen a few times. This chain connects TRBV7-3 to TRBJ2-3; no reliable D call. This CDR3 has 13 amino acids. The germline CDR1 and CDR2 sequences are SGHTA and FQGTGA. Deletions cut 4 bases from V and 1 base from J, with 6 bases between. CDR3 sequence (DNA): TGTGCCAGCAGCTGGGGTCGCACAGATACGCAGTATTTT. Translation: CASSWGRTDTQYF.

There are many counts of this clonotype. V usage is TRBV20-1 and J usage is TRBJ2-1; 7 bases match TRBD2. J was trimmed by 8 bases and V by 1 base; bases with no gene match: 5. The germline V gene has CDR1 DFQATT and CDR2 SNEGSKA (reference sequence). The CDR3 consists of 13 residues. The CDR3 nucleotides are TGCAGTGCTAGAGGGCGACTAGCCGATGAGCAGTTCTTC. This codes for CSARGRLADEQFF.

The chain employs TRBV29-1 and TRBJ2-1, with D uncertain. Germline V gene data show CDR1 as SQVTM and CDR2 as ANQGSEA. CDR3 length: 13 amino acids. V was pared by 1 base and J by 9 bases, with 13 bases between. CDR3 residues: CSVEGNVGGEQFF. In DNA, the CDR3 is TGCAGCGTTGAAGGTAATGTGGGCGGTGAGCAGTTCTTC.

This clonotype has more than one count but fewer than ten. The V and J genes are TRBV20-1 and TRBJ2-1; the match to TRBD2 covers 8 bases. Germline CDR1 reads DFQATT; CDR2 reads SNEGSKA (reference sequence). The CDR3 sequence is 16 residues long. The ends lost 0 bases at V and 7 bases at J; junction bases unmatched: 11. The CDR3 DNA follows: TGCAGTGCTAGAGATCGGGGGACTAGTTCAACTAATGAGCAGTTCTTC. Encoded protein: CSARDRGTSSTNEQFF.

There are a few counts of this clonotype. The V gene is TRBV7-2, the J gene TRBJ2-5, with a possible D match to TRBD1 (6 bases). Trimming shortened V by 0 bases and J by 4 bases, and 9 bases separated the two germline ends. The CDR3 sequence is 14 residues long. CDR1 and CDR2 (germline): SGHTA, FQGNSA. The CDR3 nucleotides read TGTGCCAGCAGCTTAGCGGGCAGGGGAGAGACCCAGTACTTC. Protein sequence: CASSLAGRGETQYF.

For the CDR3, the DNA is TGTGCCAGCAGCTGGGACCCGCGGTGGGAGGGCGCCGGGGAGCTGTTTTTT. This encodes CASSWDPRWEGAGELFF. The chain uses TRBV5-6 and TRBJ2-2, with 7 bases fitting TRBD2. The CDR3 covers 17 residues. Germline lookup yields CDR1 SGHDT and CDR2 YYEEEE. The junction had 14 bases not matched to a gene; V was cut back by 3 bases and J by 6 bases. Full variable domain (missing parts from reference TRBV5-6 and TRBJ2-2): DAGVTQSPTHLIKTRGQQVTLRCSPKSGHDTVSWYQQALGQGPQFIFQYYEEEERQRGNFPDRFSGHQFPNYSSELNVNALLLGDSALYLCASSWDPRWEGAGELFFGEGSRLTVL.

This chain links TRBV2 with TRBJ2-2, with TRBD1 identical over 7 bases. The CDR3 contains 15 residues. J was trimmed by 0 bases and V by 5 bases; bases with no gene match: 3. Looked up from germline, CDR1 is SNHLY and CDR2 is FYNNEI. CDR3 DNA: TGTGCCAGCAGTCGGGACAGACCGAACACCGGGGAGCTGTTTTTT. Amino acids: CASSRDRPNTGELFF.

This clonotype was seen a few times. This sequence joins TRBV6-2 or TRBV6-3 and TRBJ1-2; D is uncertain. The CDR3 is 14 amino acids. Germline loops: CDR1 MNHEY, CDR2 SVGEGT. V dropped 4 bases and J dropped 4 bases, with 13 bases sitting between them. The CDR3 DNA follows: TGTGCCAGCAGTTCCCCATTACAGCTCTATGGCTACACCTTC. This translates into CASSSPLQLYGYTF.

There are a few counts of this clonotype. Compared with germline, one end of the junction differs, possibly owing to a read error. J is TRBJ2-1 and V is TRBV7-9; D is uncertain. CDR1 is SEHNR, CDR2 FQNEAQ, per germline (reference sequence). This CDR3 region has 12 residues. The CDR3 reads CASSFRFDASAF. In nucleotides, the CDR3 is TGTGCCAGCAGCTTTAGGTTTGACGCGTCTGCCTTC.